This note documents a single T cell receptor beta chain sequence. Selection for sequencing was limited to patients who had shown CD8+CD57+ cell expansion by flow cytometry. This CDR3 has 15 residues. V was cut by 0 bases and J by 8 bases, with 15 bases left in between. Germline V lookup: CDR1 SGHVS, CDR2 FQNEAQ. This sample is drawn from a study of CD8+CD57+ T cells in acquired aplastic anemia. Overall study: Sorted CD4+ and CD8+ cells yielded roughly 3.2 ug of DNA on average.

Genomic DNA served as template for TCR beta VDJ and CDR3 profiling. TCRdb used MiXCR to reprocess the reads, holding one entry per CDR3 protein. Among hundreds of thousands of distinct CDR3 sequences, roughly 80% were seen once, and the ten largest hold less than 50%. The source is a human donor with aplastic anemia. The V gene is TRBV7-8, the J gene TRBJ2-3; D may correspond to TRBD1 or TRBD2 (6 bases each). Sample: sorted CD4+, CD8+, or CD8+CD57+ T cells (not recorded which) from PBMCs. In DNA form, the CDR3 reads TGTGCCAGCAGCTTAGCGCTTCGTACGGGGGCTACGCAGTATTTT. Encoded protein: CASSLALRTGATQYF.